This T cell receptor beta chain emerged from a study of T cell changes during pregnancy in multiple sclerosis. Method: immunoSEQ multiplex PCR; TCRdb's copy keeps in-frame clones and lacks some. Of over 45,000 clones in the sample, about 91% were seen once. The source is a female donor with multiple sclerosis, enrolled in a pregnancy study. This specimen consisted of CD4+ T cells from peripheral blood mononuclear cells, obtained in the second trimester of pregnancy.

The CDR3 loop reads CASSSAAAANYGYTF. The CDR3 nucleotides read TGCGCCAGCAGCTCGGCGGCAGCAGCTAACTATGGCTACACCTTC. The chain links TRBV5-1 to TRBJ1-2, with D unclear. This CDR3 has 15 residues. Germline-derived CDR1 and CDR2 are SGHRS and YFSETQ. Trimming removed 3 bases at V and 0 bases at J, with 12 bases between.